The source of this TCR beta chain is a study of blood T cell repertoires in COVID-19. Study at large: Samples taken during acute and convalescent COVID-19 were collected in the United States, Italy and Spain. PBMCs, B-cell-depleted T cells, or T cells provided the cDNA or gDNA that made up the material.

Authors' methods: Cell counts per sample came from amplifying reference gene primers. TCRdb keeps only in-frame clones here, not all; method: immunoSEQ multiplex PCR. The V and J calls and clone size come from that table; D and trimming were worked out from the DNA. This sample yields 65,000 to 95,000 clones, of which approximately 89% are seen a single time; 9% to 15% belongs to the top ten. Turning to this clone: An end of the junction differs from the germline gene, which may be a read error.

The CDR3 runs 16 residues. In germline, CDR1 is SGHKS, CDR2 YYEKEE (reference sequence). The source of this sequence is a man aged 65 to 79 with active or convalescent COVID-19. Sequenced sample: peripheral blood. The chain carries TRBV5-5 and TRBJ2-7; 14 bases map to TRBD2. CDR3 nucleotide sequence: TGTGCCAGCAGCTTGGAACCGACTAGCGGGGGGGCCCTATTCGTCTTC. This gives the protein CASSLEPTSGGALFVF.